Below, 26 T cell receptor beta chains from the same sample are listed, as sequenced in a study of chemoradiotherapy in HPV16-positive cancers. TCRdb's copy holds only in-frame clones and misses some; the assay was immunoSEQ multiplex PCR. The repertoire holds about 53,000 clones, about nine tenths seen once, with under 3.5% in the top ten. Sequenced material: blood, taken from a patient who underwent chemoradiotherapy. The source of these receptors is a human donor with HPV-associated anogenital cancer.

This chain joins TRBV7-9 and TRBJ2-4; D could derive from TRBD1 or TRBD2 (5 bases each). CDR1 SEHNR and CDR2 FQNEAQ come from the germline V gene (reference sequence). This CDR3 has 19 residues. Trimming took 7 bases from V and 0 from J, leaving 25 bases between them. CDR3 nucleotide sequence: TGTGCCAGCACCTCGGGGCTGACAGACTTAACGTTAGCCAAAAACATTCAGTACTTC. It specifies CASTSGLTDLTLAKNIQYF.

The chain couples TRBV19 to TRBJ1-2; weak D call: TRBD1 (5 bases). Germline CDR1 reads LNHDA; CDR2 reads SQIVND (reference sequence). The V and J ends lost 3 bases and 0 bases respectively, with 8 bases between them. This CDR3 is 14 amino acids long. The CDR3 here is CASSILQANYGYTF. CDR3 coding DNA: TGTGCCAGTAGTATCTTACAGGCTAACTATGGCTACACCTTC.

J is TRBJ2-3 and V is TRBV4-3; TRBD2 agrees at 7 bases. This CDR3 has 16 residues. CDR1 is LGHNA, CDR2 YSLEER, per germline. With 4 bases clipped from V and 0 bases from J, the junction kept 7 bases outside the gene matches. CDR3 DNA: TGCGCCAGCAGCCCGGGGAGGGGCCTTAGCACAGATACGCAGTATTTT. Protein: CASSPGRGLSTDTQYF.

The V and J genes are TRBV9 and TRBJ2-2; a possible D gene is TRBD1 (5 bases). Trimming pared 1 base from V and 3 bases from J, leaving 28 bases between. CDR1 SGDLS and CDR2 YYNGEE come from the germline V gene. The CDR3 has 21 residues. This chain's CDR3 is CASSVSLSYGPRQKDTGELFF. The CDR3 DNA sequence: TGTGCCAGCAGCGTATCGCTAAGTTACGGCCCCAGACAGAAGGACACCGGGGAGCTGTTTTTT.

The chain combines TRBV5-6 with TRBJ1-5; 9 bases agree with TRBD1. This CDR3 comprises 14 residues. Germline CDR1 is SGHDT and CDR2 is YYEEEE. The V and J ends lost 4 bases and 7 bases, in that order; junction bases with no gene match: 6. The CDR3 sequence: CASSRTGVRQPQHF. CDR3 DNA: TGTGCCAGCAGCCGGACAGGGGTACGACAGCCCCAGCATTTT. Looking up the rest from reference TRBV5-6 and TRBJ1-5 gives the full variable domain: DAGVTQSPTHLIKTRGQQVTLRCSPKSGHDTVSWYQQALGQGPQFIFQYYEEEERQRGNFPDRFSGHQFPNYSSELNVNALLLGDSALYLCASSRTGVRQPQHFGDGTRLSIL.

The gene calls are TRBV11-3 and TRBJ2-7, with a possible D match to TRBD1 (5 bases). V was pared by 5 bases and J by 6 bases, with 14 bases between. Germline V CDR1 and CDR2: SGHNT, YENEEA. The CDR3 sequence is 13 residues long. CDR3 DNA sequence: TGTGCCAGCAGCCCCAGGGTAGACGGCGAGCAGTACTTC. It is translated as CASSPRVDGEQYF.

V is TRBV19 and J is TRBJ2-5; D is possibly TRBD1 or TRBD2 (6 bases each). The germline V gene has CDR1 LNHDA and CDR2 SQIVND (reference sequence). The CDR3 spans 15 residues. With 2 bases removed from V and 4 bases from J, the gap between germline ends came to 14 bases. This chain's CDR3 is CASSITSRGRETQYF. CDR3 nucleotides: TGTGCCAGTAGTATAACTTCCCGGGGGCGAGAGACCCAGTACTTC. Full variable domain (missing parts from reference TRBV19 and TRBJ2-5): DGGITQSPKYLFRKEGQNVTLSCEQNLNHDAMYWYRQDPGQGLRLIYYSQIVNDFQKGDIAEGYSVSREKKESFPLTVTSAQKNPTAFYLCASSITSRGRETQYFGPGTRLLVL.

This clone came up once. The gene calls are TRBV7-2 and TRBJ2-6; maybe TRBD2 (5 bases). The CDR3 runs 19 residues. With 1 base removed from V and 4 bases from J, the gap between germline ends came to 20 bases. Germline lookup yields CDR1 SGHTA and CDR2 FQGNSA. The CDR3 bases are TGTGCCAGCAGCTTAGTAGGGAGTCCGAGCAGCGCCGGGGCCAACGTCCTGACTTTC. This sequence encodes CASSLVGSPSSAGANVLTF. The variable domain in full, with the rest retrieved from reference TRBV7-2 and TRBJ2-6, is GAGVSQSPSNKVTEKGKDVELRCDPISGHTALYWYRQSLGQGLEFLIYFQGNSAPDKSGLPSDRFSAERTGGSVSTLTIQRTQQEDSAVYLCASSLVGSPSSAGANVLTFGAGSRLTVL.

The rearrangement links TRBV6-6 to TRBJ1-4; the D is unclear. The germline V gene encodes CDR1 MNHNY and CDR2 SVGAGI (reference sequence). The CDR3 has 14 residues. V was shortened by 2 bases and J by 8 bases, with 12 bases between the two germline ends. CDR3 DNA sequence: TGTGCCAGCAGTTACAGAGGGTTGGAGGAAAAACTGTTTTTT. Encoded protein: CASSYRGLEEKLFF.

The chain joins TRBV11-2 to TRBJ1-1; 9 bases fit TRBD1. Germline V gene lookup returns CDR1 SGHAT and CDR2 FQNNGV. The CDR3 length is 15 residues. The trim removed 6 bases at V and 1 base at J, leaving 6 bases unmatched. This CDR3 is CASSGTGSPNTEAFF. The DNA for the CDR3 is TGTGCCAGCAGTGGGACAGGGAGCCCGAACACTGAAGCTTTCTTT.

The CDR3 bases are TGCGCCAGCAGCCTGTCCACCGGAGACAGGCTCTATGGCTACACCTTC. Encoded protein: CASSLSTGDRLYGYTF. The J gene is TRBJ1-2, the V gene TRBV4-3, with a possible D match to TRBD1 (6 bases). The CDR3 totals 16 residues. Germline assignment: CDR1 LGHNA and CDR2 YSLEER. Trimming stripped 4 bases from V and 4 bases from J, with 19 bases between.

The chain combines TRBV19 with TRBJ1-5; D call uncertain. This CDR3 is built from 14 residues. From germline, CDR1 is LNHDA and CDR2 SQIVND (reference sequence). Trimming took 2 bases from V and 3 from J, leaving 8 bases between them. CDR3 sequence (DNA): TGTGCCAGTAGTATACCAGGCATCAATCAGCCCCAGCATTTT. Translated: CASSIPGINQPQHF.

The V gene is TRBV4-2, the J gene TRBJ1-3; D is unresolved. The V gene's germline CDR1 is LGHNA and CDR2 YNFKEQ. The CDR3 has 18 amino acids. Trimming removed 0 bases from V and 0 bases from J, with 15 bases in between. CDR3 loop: CASSQDAPSRPSGNTIYF. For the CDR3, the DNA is TGTGCCAGCAGCCAAGATGCCCCATCCAGGCCCTCTGGAAACACCATATATTTT.

CDR3 sequence (DNA): TGTGTCGCCTCAGGGGGCATGGATTCACCCCTCCACTTT. Amino acids: CVASGGMDSPLHF. V is TRBV5-4 and J is TRBJ1-6, with 8 bases lining up with TRBD1. The CDR3 runs to 13 residues. From germline, CDR1 is SGHNT and CDR2 YYREEE (reference sequence).

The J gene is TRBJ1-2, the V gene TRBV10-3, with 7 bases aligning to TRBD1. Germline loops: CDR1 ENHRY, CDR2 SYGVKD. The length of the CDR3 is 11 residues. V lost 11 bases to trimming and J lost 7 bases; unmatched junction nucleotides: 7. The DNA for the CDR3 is TGTGCCGTGGGGACAGACTTTGGCTACACCTTC. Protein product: CAVGTDFGYTF.

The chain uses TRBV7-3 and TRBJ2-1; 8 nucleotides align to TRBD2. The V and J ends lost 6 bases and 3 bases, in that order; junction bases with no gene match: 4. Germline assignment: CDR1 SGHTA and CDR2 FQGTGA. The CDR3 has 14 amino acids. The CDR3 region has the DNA TGTGCCAGCAGGTCGAGCGGGAGCTACAATGAGCAGTTCTTC. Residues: CASRSSGSYNEQFF.

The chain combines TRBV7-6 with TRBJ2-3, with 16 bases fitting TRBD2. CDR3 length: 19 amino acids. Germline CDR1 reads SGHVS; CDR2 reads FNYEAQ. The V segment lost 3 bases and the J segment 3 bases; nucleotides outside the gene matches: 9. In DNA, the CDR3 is TGTGCCAGCAGCTTTGTGGGGACTAGCGGGGGGGCTTCTACAGATACGCAGTATTTT. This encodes CASSFVGTSGGASTDTQYF.

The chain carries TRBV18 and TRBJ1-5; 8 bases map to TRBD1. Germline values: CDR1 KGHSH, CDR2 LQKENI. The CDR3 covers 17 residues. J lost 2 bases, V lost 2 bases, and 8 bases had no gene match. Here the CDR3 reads CASSPATGGGGNQPQHF. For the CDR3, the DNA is TGTGCCAGCTCACCAGCCACAGGGGGTGGAGGCAATCAGCCCCAGCATTTT.

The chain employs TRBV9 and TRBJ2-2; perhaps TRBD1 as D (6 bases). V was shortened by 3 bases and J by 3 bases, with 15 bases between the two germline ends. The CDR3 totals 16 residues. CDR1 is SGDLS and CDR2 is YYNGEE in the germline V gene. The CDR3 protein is CASSAQGTAHTGELFF. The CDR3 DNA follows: TGTGCCAGCAGCGCTCAGGGGACGGCCCACACCGGGGAGCTGTTTTTT.

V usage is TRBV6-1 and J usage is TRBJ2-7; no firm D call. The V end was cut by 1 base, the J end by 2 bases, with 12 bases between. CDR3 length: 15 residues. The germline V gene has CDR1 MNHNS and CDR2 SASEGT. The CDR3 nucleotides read TGTGCCAGCAGTGAAGATACCTGGGCACCCTACGAGCAGTACTTC. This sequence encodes CASSEDTWAPYEQYF.

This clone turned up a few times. The CDR3 DNA follows: TGTGCCTGGACTGACTCTGGAAACACCATATATTTT. Translation: CAWTDSGNTIYF. The chain couples TRBV30 to TRBJ1-3; no clear D. The germline V and J ends were trimmed by 4 bases and 0 bases, with 4 bases remaining between them. Germline CDR1 reads GTSNPN; CDR2 reads SVGIG (reference sequence). This CDR3 contains 12 residues.

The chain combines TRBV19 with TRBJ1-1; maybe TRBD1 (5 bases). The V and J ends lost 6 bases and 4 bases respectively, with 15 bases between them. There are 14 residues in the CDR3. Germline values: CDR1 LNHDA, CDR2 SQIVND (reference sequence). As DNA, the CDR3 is TGTGCCAGTAGGACAGATCGAAGGGCCACTGAAGCTTTCTTT. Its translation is CASRTDRRATEAFF.

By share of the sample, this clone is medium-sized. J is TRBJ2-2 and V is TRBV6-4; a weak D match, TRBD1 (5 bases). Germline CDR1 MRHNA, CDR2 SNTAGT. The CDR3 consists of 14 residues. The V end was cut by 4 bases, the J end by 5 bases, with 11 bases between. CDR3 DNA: TGTGCCAGCAGTGCGGCGCCAGGGACCGGGGAGCTGTTTTTT. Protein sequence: CASSAAPGTGELFF.

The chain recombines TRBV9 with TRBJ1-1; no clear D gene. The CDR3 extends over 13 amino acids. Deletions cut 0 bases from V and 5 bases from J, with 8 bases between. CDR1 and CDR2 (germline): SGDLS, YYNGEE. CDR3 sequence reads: CASSVVLGTEAFF. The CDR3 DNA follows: TGTGCCAGCAGCGTAGTTCTGGGGACTGAAGCTTTCTTT.

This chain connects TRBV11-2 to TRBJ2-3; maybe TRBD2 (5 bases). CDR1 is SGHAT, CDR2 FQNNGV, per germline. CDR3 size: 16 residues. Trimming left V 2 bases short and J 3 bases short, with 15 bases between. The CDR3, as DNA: TGTGCCAGCAGCTTAACCGGCCACCTAGCAACAGATACGCAGTATTTT. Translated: CASSLTGHLATDTQYF.

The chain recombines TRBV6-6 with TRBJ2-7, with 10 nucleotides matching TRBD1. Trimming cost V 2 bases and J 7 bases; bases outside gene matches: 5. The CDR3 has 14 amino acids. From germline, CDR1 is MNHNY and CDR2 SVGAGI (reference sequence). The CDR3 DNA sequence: TGTGCCAGCAGTTACCGACAGGGGGCTAGGGAGCAGTACTTC. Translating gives CASSYRQGAREQYF.